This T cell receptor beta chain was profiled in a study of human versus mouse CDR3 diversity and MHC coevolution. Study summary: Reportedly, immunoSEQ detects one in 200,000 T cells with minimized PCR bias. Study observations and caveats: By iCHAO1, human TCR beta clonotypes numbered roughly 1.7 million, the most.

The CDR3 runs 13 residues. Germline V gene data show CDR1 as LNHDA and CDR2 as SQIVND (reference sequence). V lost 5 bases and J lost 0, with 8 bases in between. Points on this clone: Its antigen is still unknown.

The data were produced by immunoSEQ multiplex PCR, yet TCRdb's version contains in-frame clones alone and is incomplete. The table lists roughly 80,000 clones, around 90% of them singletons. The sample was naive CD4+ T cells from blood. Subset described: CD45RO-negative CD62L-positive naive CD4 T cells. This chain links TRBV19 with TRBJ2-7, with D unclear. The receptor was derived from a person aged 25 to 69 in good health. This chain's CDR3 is CASSLGSSYEQYF. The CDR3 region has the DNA TGTGCCAGTAGTCTGGGCAGCTCCTACGAGCAGTACTTC. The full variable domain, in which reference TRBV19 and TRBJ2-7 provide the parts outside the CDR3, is DGGITQSPKYLFRKEGQNVTLSCEQNLNHDAMYWYRQDPGQGLRLIYYSQIVNDFQKGDIAEGYSVSREKKESFPLTVTSAQKNPTAFYLCASSLGSSYEQYFGPGTRLTVT.